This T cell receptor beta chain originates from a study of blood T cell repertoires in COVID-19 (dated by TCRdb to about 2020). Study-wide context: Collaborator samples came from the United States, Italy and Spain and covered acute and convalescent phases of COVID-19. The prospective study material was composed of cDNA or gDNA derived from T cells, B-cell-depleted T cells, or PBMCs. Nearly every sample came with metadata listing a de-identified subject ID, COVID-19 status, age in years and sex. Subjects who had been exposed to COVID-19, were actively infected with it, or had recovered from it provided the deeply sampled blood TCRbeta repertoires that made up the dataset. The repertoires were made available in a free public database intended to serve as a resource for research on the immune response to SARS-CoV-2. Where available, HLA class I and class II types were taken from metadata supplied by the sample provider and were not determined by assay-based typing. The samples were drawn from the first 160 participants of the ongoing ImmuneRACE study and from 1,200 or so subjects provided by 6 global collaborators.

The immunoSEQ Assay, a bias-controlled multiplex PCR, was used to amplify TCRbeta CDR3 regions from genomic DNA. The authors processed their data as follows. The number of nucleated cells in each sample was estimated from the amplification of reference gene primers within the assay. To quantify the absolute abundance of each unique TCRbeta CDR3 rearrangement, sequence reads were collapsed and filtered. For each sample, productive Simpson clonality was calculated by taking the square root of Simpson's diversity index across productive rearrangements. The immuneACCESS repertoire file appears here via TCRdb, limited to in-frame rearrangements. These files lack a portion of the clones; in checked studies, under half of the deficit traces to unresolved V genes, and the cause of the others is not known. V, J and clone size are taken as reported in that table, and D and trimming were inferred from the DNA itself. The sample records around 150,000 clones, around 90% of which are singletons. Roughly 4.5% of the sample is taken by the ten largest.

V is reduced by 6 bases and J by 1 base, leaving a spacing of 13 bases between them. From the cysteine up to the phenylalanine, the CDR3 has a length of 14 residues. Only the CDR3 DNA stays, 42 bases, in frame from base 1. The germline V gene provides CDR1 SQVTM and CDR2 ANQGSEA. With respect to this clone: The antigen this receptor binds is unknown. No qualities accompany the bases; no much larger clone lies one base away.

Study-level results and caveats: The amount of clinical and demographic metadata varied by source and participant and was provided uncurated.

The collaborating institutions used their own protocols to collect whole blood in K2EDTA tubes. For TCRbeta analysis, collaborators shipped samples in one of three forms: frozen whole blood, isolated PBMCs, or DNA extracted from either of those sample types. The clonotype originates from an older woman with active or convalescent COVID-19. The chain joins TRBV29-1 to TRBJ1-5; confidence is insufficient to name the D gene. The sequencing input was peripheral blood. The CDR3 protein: CSVATGRSNQPQHF. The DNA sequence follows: TGCAGCGTCGCGACGGGTCGAAGCAATCAGCCCCAGCATTTT.